This passage covers 24 T cell receptor beta chains from one sample sequenced in a study of blood T cell repertoires in COVID-19. TCRdb keeps only in-frame clones here, not all; method: immunoSEQ multiplex PCR. The table includes more than 75,000 clones, approximately 88% detected once. The sample consisted of peripheral blood. Source of these receptors: a man between 50 and 59 years old with COVID-19, enrolled during active disease.

This chain uses TRBV5-5 with TRBJ1-1; 12 bases fit TRBD1. The CDR3 consists of 17 residues. The germline V gene has CDR1 SGHKS and CDR2 YYEKEE (reference sequence). The V segment lost 4 bases and the J segment 4 bases; nucleotides outside the gene matches: 11. This chain's CDR3 is CASSAGTGGLGTTEAFF. The DNA of the CDR3 is TGTGCCAGCAGCGCCGGGACAGGGGGCCTCGGTACCACTGAAGCTTTCTTT.

The genes are TRBV4-1 and TRBJ1-6, with 7 bases aligning to TRBD1. Germline-derived CDR1 and CDR2 are MGHRA and YSYEKL. V was clipped by 2 bases and J by 10 bases; unmatched bases: 8. CDR3 length equals 15 residues. This CDR3 reads CASSQRDSQGSPLHF. CDR3 nucleotides: TGCGCCAGCAGCCAACGGGACAGCCAGGGGTCACCCCTCCACTTT.

The chain links TRBV5-4 to TRBJ1-2; 11 bases are shared with TRBD1. Looked up from germline, CDR1 is SGHNT and CDR2 is YYREEE (reference sequence). The CDR3 sequence is 16 residues long. V gave up 3 bases and J gave up 4 bases; unmatched junction bases: 8. The CDR3, as DNA: TGTGCCAGCAGCTCCGGACAGGGGGCCTTGATCTATGGCTACACCTTC. Its translation: CASSSGQGALIYGYTF.

This sequence joins TRBV27 and TRBJ1-2, with 7 positions matching TRBD1. V trimming: 6 bases; J trimming: 5 bases; junction bases outside the gene matches: 12. Germline CDR1 reads MNHEY; CDR2 reads SMNVEV (reference sequence). The CDR3 is made up of 15 amino acids. CDR3 amino acids: CASSSTSTGRYGYTF. CDR3 coding DNA: TGTGCCAGCAGCTCTACGTCGACAGGGAGGTATGGCTACACCTTC.

V is TRBV4-1 and J is TRBJ1-2, with 9 bases that match TRBD1. Per the germline V gene, CDR1 is MGHRA and CDR2 is YSYEKL. The V gene end was trimmed by 6 bases and the J gene end by 4 bases; junction bases not matched to a gene: 9. CDR3 length equals 15 residues. The DNA for the CDR3 is TGCGCCAGCAGTCCCCTAGAGACAGGGGGCTATGGCTACACCTTC. This sequence encodes CASSPLETGGYGYTF.

The V gene is TRBV3-1 (or the pseudogene TRBV3-2), the J gene TRBJ2-1; D is unresolved. This CDR3 region has 14 residues. The ends were cut back, 2 bases at V and 6 bases at J, with 11 bases in the middle. Germline CDR1 and CDR2: LGHDT and YNNKEL (reference sequence). As DNA, the CDR3 is TGTGCCAGCAGCCAAAAGAGTTATTTCAATGAGCAGTTCTTC. Translating it yields CASSQKSYFNEQFF.

The rearrangement joins TRBV18 to TRBJ2-1, with 9 positions matching TRBD1. The junction had 7 bases not matched to a gene; V was cut back by 2 bases and J by 5 bases. Looked up from germline, CDR1 is KGHSH and CDR2 is LQKENI. This CDR3 region has 16 residues. The CDR3 loop reads CASSPTGTGRDNEQFF. For the CDR3, the DNA is TGTGCCAGCTCACCAACCGGGACAGGGAGAGACAATGAGCAGTTCTTC.

This clone came up once. This rearrangement joins TRBV4-2 to TRBJ1-5; 10 nucleotides match TRBD1. The V and J ends lost 0 bases and 5 bases, in that order; junction bases with no gene match: 4. Germline V gene sequence: CDR1 LGHNA, CDR2 YNFKEQ. The CDR3 extends over 16 amino acids. In DNA form, the CDR3 reads TGTGCCAGCAGCCAAGAAGGAGGGACAGGGGATCAGCCCCAGCATTTT. Translated: CASSQEGGTGDQPQHF.

This clone was counted a single time. The chain links TRBV28 to TRBJ1-4; D perhaps matches TRBD1 (6 bases). CDR3 length: 16 amino acids. The V gene lost 6 bases and the J gene lost 4 bases, with 18 bases spanning the gap. Germline-derived CDR1 and CDR2 are MDHEN and SYDVKM. The CDR3 nucleotides read TGTGCCAGCAGCCGACTCGGGACACCCGTTAATGAAAAACTGTTTTTT. It codes for CASSRLGTPVNEKLFF.

This clone was seen a single time. V is TRBV7-9 and J is TRBJ2-3; TRBD2 aligns across 16 bases. The CDR3 consists of 17 residues. Trimming at V came to 5 bases and at J to 4 bases, leaving 6 bases not matched to a gene. Germline V CDR1 and CDR2: SEHNR, FQNEAQ (reference sequence). The CDR3 sequence: CASSTPGLAGGSDTQYF. For the CDR3, the DNA is TGTGCCAGCAGCACCCCGGGACTAGCGGGGGGGTCAGATACGCAGTATTTT.

The chain recombines TRBV5-1 with TRBJ2-5; D perhaps matches TRBD1 (6 bases). The CDR3 loop spans 14 amino acids. V dropped 4 bases and J dropped 5 bases, with 15 bases sitting between them. The germline gives CDR1 SGHRS, CDR2 YFSETQ. CDR3 coding DNA: TGCGCCAGCAGCCTGGGACAAATATCGGAGACCCAGTACTTC. Translation gives CASSLGQISETQYF.

The J gene is TRBJ2-7, the V gene TRBV5-1; 9 positions agree with TRBD1. This CDR3 spans 15 amino acids. V was pared by 0 bases and J by 6 bases, with 7 bases of the junction left unmatched. Per the germline V gene, CDR1 is SGHRS and CDR2 is YFSETQ. The DNA for the CDR3 is TGCGCCAGCAGCTTGGAGGGACAGGGTAAGGGCGAGCAGTACTTC. This encodes CASSLEGQGKGEQYF.

The chain employs TRBV2 and TRBJ1-6; TRBD1 matches at 8 bases. The V gene's germline CDR1 is SNHLY and CDR2 FYNNEI. Losses at the gene ends were 3 bases for V and 9 bases for J; bases not matched to a gene: 7. This CDR3 spans 15 amino acids. CDR3 DNA sequence: TGTGCCAGCAGTGATAGCAGGGGGCGCTTTTCACCCCTCCACTTT. It translates to CASSDSRGRFSPLHF. Filled out from reference TRBV2 and TRBJ1-6, the complete variable domain reads EPEVTQTPSHQVTQMGQEVILRCVPISNHLYFYWYRQILGQKVEFLVSFYNNEISEKSEIFDDQFSVERPDGSNFTLKIRSTKLEDSAMYFCASSDSRGRFSPLHFGNGTRLTVT.

CDR3 amino acids: CSVDASGGYEQYF. The DNA for the CDR3 is TGCAGCGTCGACGCCTCGGGAGGGTACGAGCAGTACTTC. The chain joins TRBV29-1 to TRBJ2-7, with 8 bases matching TRBD2. The V gene's germline CDR1 is SQVTM and CDR2 ANQGSEA. Losses at the gene ends were 6 bases for V and 4 bases for J; bases not matched to a gene: 8. The CDR3 runs to 13 residues.

The rearrangement uses TRBV7-9 and TRBJ1-1; 9 bases align to TRBD1. Germline V gives CDR1 SEHNR, CDR2 FQNEAQ (reference sequence). The junction had 3 bases not matched to a gene; V was cut back by 3 bases and J by 1 base. There are 15 residues in the CDR3. CDR3 DNA sequence: TGTGCCAGCAGCTTTAGGGGACAGGGGAACACTGAAGCTTTCTTT. It is translated as CASSFRGQGNTEAFF.

The genes are TRBV4-3 and TRBJ2-2, with a tentative D call TRBD1 (6 bases). The CDR3 covers 17 residues. The V end was cut by 1 base, the J end by 0 bases, with 12 bases between. The germline gives CDR1 LGHNA, CDR2 YSLEER. The CDR3 here is CASSQGPGATNTGELFF. CDR3 DNA sequence: TGCGCCAGCAGCCAAGGCCCAGGGGCGACGAACACCGGGGAGCTGTTTTTT.

The chain recombines TRBV5-6 with TRBJ1-6; TRBD1 is a possible D gene (6 bases). This CDR3 has 17 amino acids. Germline V gene sequence: CDR1 SGHDT, CDR2 YYEEEE. V lost 3 bases to trimming and J lost 2 bases, with 15 bases between them. CDR3 nucleotide sequence: TGTGCCAGCAGCTCGTGGGCAGGGGACCCCTATAATTCACCCCTCCACTTT. This gives the protein CASSSWAGDPYNSPLHF.

The chain uses TRBV19 and TRBJ2-5, with 7 nucleotides matching TRBD2. The CDR3 contains 15 residues. The ends lost 5 bases at V and 5 bases at J; junction bases unmatched: 11. Germline CDR1 reads LNHDA; CDR2 reads SQIVND (reference sequence). The DNA of the CDR3 is TGTGCCAGTAGTCTCTTCGCGGGGGTTGGGGAGACCCAGTACTTC. This encodes CASSLFAGVGETQYF. The whole variable domain, filled in from reference TRBV19 and TRBJ2-5, reads DGGITQSPKYLFRKEGQNVTLSCEQNLNHDAMYWYRQDPGQGLRLIYYSQIVNDFQKGDIAEGYSVSREKKESFPLTVTSAQKNPTAFYLCASSLFAGVGETQYFGPGTRLLVL.

The rearrangement joins TRBV5-1 to TRBJ2-7; 7 bases align to TRBD1. This CDR3 comprises 15 residues. Germline loops: CDR1 SGHRS, CDR2 YFSETQ. V shed 1 base and J 0 bases; nucleotides not matched to a gene: 4. The CDR3 coding sequence is TGCGCCAGCAGCTTGACAGGGGCCAGCTCCTACGAGCAGTACTTC. Protein product: CASSLTGASSYEQYF.

The chain uses TRBV9 and TRBJ2-5; 13 bases agree with TRBD2. J gave up 3 bases and V 4 bases, and 6 bases lay outside the gene matches. From germline, CDR1 is SGDLS and CDR2 YYNGEE. CDR3 length: 16 residues. For the CDR3, the DNA is TGTGCCAGCAGCTCGCGGACTAGCGGGGGAAAAGAGACCCAGTACTTC. Amino acids: CASSSRTSGGKETQYF.

The chain uses TRBV6-6 and TRBJ2-5; D unresolved. Between the trimmed V and J ends, which lost 2 bases and 5 bases, there was a span of 9 bases. Germline V lookup: CDR1 MNHNY, CDR2 SVGAGI (reference sequence). The CDR3 runs 13 residues. The CDR3, as DNA: TGTGCCAGCAGTTACGACCCGCGGGAGACCCAGTACTTC. Encoded protein: CASSYDPRETQYF.

V and J are TRBV5-1 and TRBJ1-2; D ambiguous. V shed 4 bases and J shed 3 bases, with 10 bases lying between them. The CDR3 covers 13 residues. Germline V gives CDR1 SGHRS, CDR2 YFSETQ. In nucleotides, the CDR3 is TGCGCCAGCAGCCCGAAGGGAGACTATGGCTACACCTTC. It codes for CASSPKGDYGYTF.

J is TRBJ1-2 and V is TRBV2; 8 bases are shared with TRBD1. Germline-derived CDR1 and CDR2 are SNHLY and FYNNEI. There are 13 residues in the CDR3. V lost 3 bases, J lost 4 bases, and 1 base stayed unmatched. The CDR3 nucleotides are TGTGCCAGCAGTGAGGACAGGGCCTATGGCTACACCTTC. Its protein is CASSEDRAYGYTF.

This chain uses TRBV24-1 with TRBJ2-5; 8 bases line up with TRBD1. The ends lost 4 bases at V and 7 bases at J; junction bases unmatched: 7. Germline CDR1 reads KGHDR; CDR2 reads SFDVKD. The length of the CDR3 is 14 residues. The chain's CDR3 is CATSDSGGSGTQYF. CDR3 sequence (DNA): TGTGCCACCAGTGACTCAGGGGGCTCGGGGACCCAGTACTTC.